A single sample is the source of the 27 T cell receptor beta chains below, sequenced in a study of cytomegalovirus exposure and HLA in healthy donors. The primer mix had 60 Vbeta and 13 Jbeta primers. Method: immunoSEQ multiplex PCR; TCRdb's copy keeps in-frame clones and lacks some. The sample lists 95,000 to 100,000 clones; approximately 83% were seen once. Sequencing was carried out using PBMCs. The receptors were sampled from a female donor in good health and CMV-seropositive.

The chain joins TRBV7-8 to TRBJ1-5; D is ambiguous. The CDR3 spans 17 residues. The V gene lost 5 bases and the J gene lost 3 bases, with 20 bases spanning the gap. The germline CDR1 and CDR2 sequences are SGHVS and FQNEAQ. As DNA, the CDR3 is TGTGCCAGCAGCCTTGCCCCGCCTCCCTATAACAATCAGCCCCAGCATTTT. Its protein is CASSLAPPPYNNQPQHF. Full variable domain (rest looked up from reference TRBV7-8 and TRBJ1-5): GAGVSQSPRYKVAKRGQDVALRCDPISGHVSLFWYQQALGQGPEFLTYFQNEAQLDKSGLPSDRFFAERPEGSVSTLKIQRTQQEDSAVYLCASSLAPPPYNNQPQHFGDGTRLSIL.

The chain joins TRBV10-2 to TRBJ1-3; 7 bases are a match to TRBD1. Germline trimming cut 4 bases from V and 3 bases from J; bases unmatched to any gene: 6. The CDR3 is 15 residues long. Germline V gene sequence: CDR1 WSHSY, CDR2 SAAADI. The CDR3, as DNA: TGCGCCAGCAGTGGTCTACAGGGGTTTGGAAACACCATATATTTT. Its protein product is CASSGLQGFGNTIYF.

The chain links TRBV9 to TRBJ1-1, with 9 bases fitting TRBD1. The CDR3 has 14 amino acids. Germline CDR1 reads SGDLS; CDR2 reads YYNGEE. Losses at the gene ends were 2 bases for V and 5 bases for J; bases not matched to a gene: 4. The chain's CDR3 is CASSVTGGGTEAFF. In nucleotides, the CDR3 is TGTGCCAGCAGCGTGACAGGGGGAGGGACTGAAGCTTTCTTT.

This chain uses TRBV4-2 with TRBJ1-2; TRBD1 agrees at 9 bases. Trimming took 1 base from V and 5 from J; bases not matched to a gene: 5. CDR1 is LGHNA and CDR2 is YNFKEQ in the germline V gene. The CDR3 sequence is 15 residues long. The CDR3 bases are TGTGCCAGCAGCCAAGGCGGGACAGGGTTGTATGGCTACACCTTC. It is translated as CASSQGGTGLYGYTF.

Regarding this clone: One end of the junction fails to match germline, which may point to a read error. This chain joins TRBV29-1 and TRBJ2-1, with D uncertain. Germline CDR1 SQVTM, CDR2 ANQGSEA. This CDR3 spans 12 amino acids. The chain's CDR3 is CSVEETYDEQFF. In DNA, the CDR3 is TGCAGCGTTGAAGAAACCTACGATGAGCAGTTCTTC.

The chain employs TRBV27 and TRBJ2-3, with unresolved D. The CDR3 loop spans 14 amino acids. The germline gives CDR1 MNHEY, CDR2 SMNVEV (reference sequence). Trimming stripped 3 bases from V and 1 base from J, with 8 bases between. This chain's CDR3 is CASSLEMRTDTQYF. The DNA of the CDR3 is TGTGCCAGCAGTTTGGAGATGCGCACAGATACGCAGTATTTT.

DNA for the CDR3: TGTGCCACCAGCAGGGGGACTGGGAGATCCGAGCAGTACTTC. It yields the protein CATSRGTGRSEQYF. The chain is built from TRBV15 and TRBJ2-7; D is perhaps TRBD2 (6 bases). From germline, CDR1 is LNHNV and CDR2 YYDKDF (reference sequence). The CDR3 length is 14 residues. V was clipped by 3 bases and J by 6 bases, with 15 bases between them.

J is TRBJ2-2 and V is TRBV5-1, with TRBD1 matching over 8 bases. Looked up from germline, CDR1 is SGHRS and CDR2 is YFSETQ. V lost 4 bases, J lost 7 bases, and 9 bases stayed unmatched. The CDR3 runs to 15 residues. Here the CDR3 DNA reads TGCGCCAGCAGCACCTCAGGGGGCGAGGTCGGGGAGCTGTTTTTT. Its translation: CASSTSGGEVGELFF.

The V and J genes are TRBV6-6 and TRBJ1-1, with a tentative D call TRBD1 (5 bases). Trimming stripped 6 bases from V and 2 bases from J, with 10 bases between. Germline assignment: CDR1 MNHNY and CDR2 SVGAGI (reference sequence). The CDR3 consists of 13 residues. The CDR3 spells CASRLTANTEAFF. The CDR3 bases are TGTGCCAGCAGACTGACAGCTAACACTGAAGCTTTCTTT.

V gene TRBV14 combines with J gene TRBJ2-3; 7 bases fit TRBD2. CDR1 is SGHDN and CDR2 is FVKESK in the germline V gene. With V trimmed by 0 bases and J by 4 bases, 4 bases remained unmatched. The CDR3 is 15 amino acids. This CDR3 is CASSQDLGGSDTQYF. CDR3 nucleotides: TGTGCCAGCAGCCAAGATCTCGGGGGGTCAGATACGCAGTATTTT.

As concerns this clone: A read error may account for a junction end that differs from germline. The chain carries TRBV5-4 and TRBJ1-2; 9 bases fit TRBD1. Germline loops: CDR1 SGHNT, CDR2 YYREEE (reference sequence). CDR3 length: 14 residues. The CDR3 here is CASSSIQGANGYPF. Here the CDR3 DNA reads TGTGCCAGCAGCTCGATACAGGGGGCCAATGGCTACCCCTTC.

This chain connects TRBV30 to TRBJ2-2; weak D call: TRBD1 (6 bases). Trimming took 4 bases from V and 2 from J, leaving 11 bases between them. Germline CDR1 and CDR2: GTSNPN and SVGIG (reference sequence). The CDR3 contains 14 residues. DNA for the CDR3: TGTGCCTGGATAGGGGGACACAACACCGGGGAGCTGTTTTTT. Translating it yields CAWIGGHNTGELFF. Together with reference TRBV30 and TRBJ2-2, the CDR3 gives the full variable domain: SQTIHQWPATLVQPVGSPLSLECTVEGTSNPNLYWYRQAAGRGLQLLFYSVGIGQISSEVPQNLSASRPQDRQFILSSKKLLLSDSGFYLCAWIGGHNTGELFFGEGSRLTVL.

The rearrangement uses TRBV20-1 and TRBJ1-2; D call uncertain. The CDR3 is made up of 11 amino acids. The germline V gene has CDR1 DFQATT and CDR2 SNEGSKA (reference sequence). V shed 6 bases and J shed 4 bases, with 9 bases lying between them. CDR3 in DNA: TGCAGTGCAATCCAGGTCTATGGCTACACCTTC. The encoded protein is CSAIQVYGYTF.

The J gene is TRBJ1-2, the V gene TRBV6-5; D gene uncertain. Germline V gene sequence: CDR1 MNHEY, CDR2 SVGAGI. The CDR3 covers 13 residues. V was clipped by 7 bases and J by 4 bases, with 13 bases between them. The CDR3 sequence: CASTLGVAYGYTF. The CDR3 bases are TGTGCCAGCACTTTAGGAGTAGCCTATGGCTACACCTTC.

The V and J genes are TRBV7-9 and TRBJ2-7, with D possibly being TRBD1 (5 bases). Germline V CDR1 and CDR2: SEHNR, FQNEAQ (reference sequence). The V and J ends lost 1 base and 9 bases respectively, with 16 bases between them. The CDR3 has 14 amino acids. Written as DNA, the CDR3 is TGTGCCAGCAGCTTAGAACAGTGGGGCAGAGGGCAGTACTTC. It translates to CASSLEQWGRGQYF.

CDR3 coding DNA: TGTGCAAGTCGCTTAGAACAGGGGAATAGCAATCAGCCCCAGCATTTT. Its translation: CASRLEQGNSNQPQHF. The rearrangement joins TRBV12-2 to TRBJ1-5; the DNA was not used to check the table's D call, TRBD1. TRBV12-2 corresponds to a pseudogene. This CDR3 comprises 16 residues.

This clone turned up a few times. The chain uses TRBV29-1 and TRBJ2-7, with 7 bases that match TRBD1. This CDR3 has 12 amino acids. V trimming: 6 bases; J trimming: 6 bases; junction bases outside the gene matches: 8. Germline assignment: CDR1 SQVTM and CDR2 ANQGSEA. The CDR3: CSVGTPGGEQYF. In DNA form, the CDR3 reads TGCAGCGTGGGGACCCCAGGGGGCGAGCAGTACTTC.

V gene TRBV27 combines with J gene TRBJ2-7; possibly TRBD2 for D (7 bases). The germline CDR1 and CDR2 sequences are MNHEY and SMNVEV (reference sequence). The CDR3 runs to 14 residues. The V end lost 5 bases, the J end lost 4 bases, and 15 bases lay between the germline ends. CDR3 coding DNA: TGTGCCAGCAGTCGGGGGGCTGCCCCATACGAGCAGTACTTC. As protein: CASSRGAAPYEQYF.

The J gene is TRBJ1-2, the V gene TRBV19; D is ambiguous. Per the germline V gene, CDR1 is LNHDA and CDR2 is SQIVND (reference sequence). The CDR3 consists of 14 residues. V was shortened by 3 bases and J by 4 bases, with 12 bases between the two germline ends. The CDR3 sequence is CASSIFPAAYGYTF. The CDR3 bases are TGTGCCAGTAGTATTTTCCCGGCGGCCTATGGCTACACCTTC. Variable domain in full (rest from reference TRBV19 and TRBJ1-2): DGGITQSPKYLFRKEGQNVTLSCEQNLNHDAMYWYRQDPGQGLRLIYYSQIVNDFQKGDIAEGYSVSREKKESFPLTVTSAQKNPTAFYLCASSIFPAAYGYTFGSGTRLTVV.

The chain couples TRBV29-1 to TRBJ1-6, with a weak D call TRBD1 (6 bases). The CDR3 runs to 16 residues. CDR1 is SQVTM, CDR2 ANQGSEA, per germline. The V gene lost 5 bases and the J gene lost 2 bases, with 16 bases spanning the gap. The CDR3 DNA follows: TGCAGCGTTAATTTGCCTGGGGGCACCTATAATTCACCCCTCCACTTT. Its protein is CSVNLPGGTYNSPLHF.

The chain employs TRBV5-4 and TRBJ2-1, with 9 positions matching TRBD2. Germline V gene data show CDR1 as SGHNT and CDR2 as YYREEE (reference sequence). With V trimmed by 3 bases and J by 4 bases, 8 bases remained unmatched. This CDR3 spans 16 amino acids. The CDR3 DNA follows: TGTGCCAGCAGCTCCCCCGCTAGCGGGGTTTACAATGAGCAGTTCTTC. Amino acids: CASSSPASGVYNEQFF.

The chain has TRBV7-6 and TRBJ2-3; 11 bases are shared with TRBD1. Germline loops: CDR1 SGHVS, CDR2 FNYEAQ. Germline trimming cut 4 bases from V and 4 bases from J; bases unmatched to any gene: 4. The CDR3 extends over 15 amino acids. CDR3 in amino acids: CASSSGQGDADTQYF. The CDR3 DNA is TGTGCCAGCAGCTCGGGACAGGGGGACGCAGATACGCAGTATTTT.

The chain carries TRBV27 and TRBJ1-1; 9 bases are a match to TRBD1. Trimming removed 5 bases from V and 1 base from J; junction bases left unmatched: 8. Per the germline V gene, CDR1 is MNHEY and CDR2 is SMNVEV (reference sequence). This CDR3 has 16 residues. This chain's CDR3 is CASSRKGQGQNTEAFF. The CDR3, as DNA: TGTGCCAGCAGTAGAAAAGGACAGGGGCAGAACACTGAAGCTTTCTTT.

The genes are TRBV2 and TRBJ2-7; 8 bases agree with TRBD1. This CDR3 has 14 amino acids. With V trimmed by 1 base and J by 7 bases, 6 bases remained unmatched. The germline gives CDR1 SNHLY, CDR2 FYNNEI. CDR3 sequence reads: CASSEEGQGREQYF. The CDR3 nucleotides are TGTGCCAGCAGTGAAGAAGGACAGGGCCGAGAGCAGTACTTC. Supplemented by reference TRBV2 and TRBJ2-7, the full variable domain reads EPEVTQTPSHQVTQMGQEVILRCVPISNHLYFYWYRQILGQKVEFLVSFYNNEISEKSEIFDDQFSVERPDGSNFTLKIRSTKLEDSAMYFCASSEEGQGREQYFGPGTRLTVT.

The chain employs TRBV2 and TRBJ1-1, with unresolved D. CDR1 is SNHLY, CDR2 FYNNEI, per germline. V gave up 6 bases and J gave up 10 bases, with 12 bases separating them. The CDR3 runs to 11 residues. Written as DNA, the CDR3 is TGTGCCAGCAGGGGCCAAGTTGGAGCTTTCTTT. Translated, it gives CASRGQVGAFF.

The chain employs TRBV7-9 and TRBJ2-1; D remains unclear. Germline V gives CDR1 SEHNR, CDR2 FQNEAQ (reference sequence). The length of the CDR3 is 13 residues. V dropped 5 bases and J dropped 10 bases, with 15 bases sitting between them. CDR3 sequence (DNA): TGTGCCAGCAGCCCGTCTCAAATTGAGGAGCAGTTCTTC. Residues: CASSPSQIEEQFF. The full variable domain, in which reference TRBV7-9 and TRBJ2-1 provide the parts outside the CDR3, is DTGVSQNPRHKITKRGQNVTFRCDPISEHNRLYWYRQTLGQGPEFLTYFQNEAQLEKSRLLSDRFSAERPKGSFSTLEIQRTEQGDSAMYLCASSPSQIEEQFFGPGTRLTVL.

J is TRBJ2-7 and V is TRBV4-1; D possibly corresponds to TRBD2 (5 bases). Germline CDR1 is MGHRA and CDR2 is YSYEKL. The V end lost 0 bases, the J end lost 13 bases, and 25 bases lay between the germline ends. This CDR3 has 16 amino acids. The CDR3 DNA reads TGCGCCAGCAGCCAAGAACCCTCTCTAGCTCCCTTTAGCGAATACTTC. This gives the protein CASSQEPSLAPFSEYF.